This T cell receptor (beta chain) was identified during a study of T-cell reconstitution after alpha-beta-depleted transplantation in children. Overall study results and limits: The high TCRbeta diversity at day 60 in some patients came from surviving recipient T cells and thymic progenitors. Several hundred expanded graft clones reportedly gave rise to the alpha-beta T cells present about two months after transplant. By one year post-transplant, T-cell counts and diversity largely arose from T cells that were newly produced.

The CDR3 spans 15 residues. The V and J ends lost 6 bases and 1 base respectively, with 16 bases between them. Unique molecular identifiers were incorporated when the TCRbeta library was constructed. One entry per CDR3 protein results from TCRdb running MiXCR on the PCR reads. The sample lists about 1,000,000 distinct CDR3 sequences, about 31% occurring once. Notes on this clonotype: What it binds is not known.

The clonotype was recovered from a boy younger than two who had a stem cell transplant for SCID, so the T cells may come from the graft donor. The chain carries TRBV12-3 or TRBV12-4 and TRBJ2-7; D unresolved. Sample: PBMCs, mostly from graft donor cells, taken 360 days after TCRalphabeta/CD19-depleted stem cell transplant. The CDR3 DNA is TGTGCCAGCAGGCGAACAGCTAACTCTTCCTACGAGCAGTACTTC. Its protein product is CASRRTANSSYEQYF.